This TCR beta chain was identified in a study of blood T cell repertoires in COVID-19. Whole-study context: Samples came from the United States, Italy and Spain, spanning acute and convalescent COVID-19. T cells, B-cell-depleted T cells, or PBMCs provided the cDNA or gDNA that served as material.

The length of the CDR3 is 15 residues. In germline, CDR1 is LNHDA, CDR2 SQIVND (reference sequence). Trimming took 3 bases from V and 6 from J, leaving 17 bases between them. Study processing details: The authors estimated nucleated cell counts from reference gene primer amplification. Data came from immunoSEQ multiplex PCR; TCRdb stores just in-frame clones and leaves some out. The V and J calls and clone size are taken from that table; D and trimming were inferred from the DNA. The sample has over 100,000 clones; around 90% are singletons. The chain combines TRBV19 with TRBJ2-5; D is possibly TRBD2 (6 bases). The source material was peripheral blood. This TCR came from a human donor in a cohort sampled during active COVID-19. CDR3 region: CASSMGLRGGKTQYF. CDR3 bases: TGTGCCAGTAGTATGGGACTCCGTGGGGGAAAGACCCAGTACTTC.